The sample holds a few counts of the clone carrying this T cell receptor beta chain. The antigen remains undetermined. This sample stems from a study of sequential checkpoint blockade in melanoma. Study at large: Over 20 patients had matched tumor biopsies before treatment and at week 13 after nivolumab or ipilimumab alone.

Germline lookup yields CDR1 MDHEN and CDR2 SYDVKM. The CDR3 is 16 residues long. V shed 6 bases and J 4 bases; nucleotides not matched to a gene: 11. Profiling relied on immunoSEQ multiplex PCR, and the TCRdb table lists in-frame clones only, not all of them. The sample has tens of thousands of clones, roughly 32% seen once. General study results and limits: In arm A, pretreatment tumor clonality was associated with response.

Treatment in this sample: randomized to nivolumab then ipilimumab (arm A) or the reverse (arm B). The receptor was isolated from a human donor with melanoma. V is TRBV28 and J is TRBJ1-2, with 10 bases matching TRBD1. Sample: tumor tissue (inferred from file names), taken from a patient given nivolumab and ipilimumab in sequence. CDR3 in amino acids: CASSGTGVQNFYGYTF. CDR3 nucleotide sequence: TGTGCCAGCAGCGGGACAGGGGTACAAAACTTCTATGGCTACACCTTC.